Only one count was recorded for the clone carrying this T cell receptor beta chain. The V and J ends lost 6 bases and 4 bases respectively, with 16 bases between them. The length of the CDR3 is 14 residues. Germline lookup yields CDR1 MGHDK and CDR2 SYGVNS. The sample comes from a study of CD8 T cells in Susac syndrome. It was with random hexamers that about 0.45 to 1 ug RNA was reverse transcribed. From the immunoSEQ multiplex PCR reads, TCRdb called clonotypes with MiXCR, one entry per CDR3 protein. Of roughly 190,000 distinct CDR3 sequences in the sample, approximately 94% were seen once. The receptor was derived from a human donor in good health. The sample consisted of CD4+ T cells from PBMCs. The chain is built from TRBV25-1 and TRBJ2-7; D is perhaps TRBD2 (6 bases). The CDR3 protein is CASRRDGGTYEQYF. DNA of the CDR3: TGTGCCAGCAGGAGAGACGGGGGAACTTACGAGCAGTACTTC.